The clone carrying this TCR beta chain has a count of ten or more. Its matching antigen is unknown. The time point: patch test 2, 6 weeks after DPC sensitization. Sample treatment: therapeutic diphenylcyclopropenone sensitization with weekly scalp DPC. Germline V gene data show CDR1 as LGHNA and CDR2 as YNFKEQ. The V gene end was trimmed by 3 bases and the J gene end by 1 base; junction bases not matched to a gene: 11. The CDR3 consists of 17 residues. TCRdb re-analysed the RACE reads in MiXCR, keeping a single row per CDR3 protein. The table shows about 54,000 distinct CDR3 sequences, with about a tenth occurring only once. The source of the sample is a study of human T cells and chemical hapten exposure. Across the whole study: Patch tests applied 0.01% DPC to the upper back, read at 6 days.

Study-level findings and limits: High-frequency TCRs, those above 1 in 1000, stayed the same after DPC sensitization.

V is TRBV4-2 and J is TRBJ1-2, with 7 bases identical to TRBD1. The clonotype originates from a woman in her 50s with alopecia areata. Some clones in this sample may be carry-over from other donors' samples. The sequencing used whole blood, collected in connection with sensitization to the hapten diphenylcyclopropenone (DPC). CDR3: CASSQSGQSSLNYGYTF. CDR3 nucleotide sequence: TGTGCCAGCAGCCAGTCGGGACAGAGCTCTCTTAACTATGGCTACACCTTC.